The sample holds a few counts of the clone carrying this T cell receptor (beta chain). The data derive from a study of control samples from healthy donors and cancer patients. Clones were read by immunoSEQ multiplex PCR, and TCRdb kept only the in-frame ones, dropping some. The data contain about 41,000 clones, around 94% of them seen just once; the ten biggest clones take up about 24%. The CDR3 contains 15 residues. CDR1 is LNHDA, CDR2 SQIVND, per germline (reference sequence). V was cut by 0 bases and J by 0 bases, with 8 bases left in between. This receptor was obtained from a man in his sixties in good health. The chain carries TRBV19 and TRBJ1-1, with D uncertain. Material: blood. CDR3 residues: CASSIDGEMNTEAFF. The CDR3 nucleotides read TGTGCCAGTAGTATAGATGGGGAAATGAACACTGAAGCTTTCTTT.